The 8 T cell receptor beta chains listed next were all sequenced from one sample in a study of PD-1 blockade in classical Hodgkin lymphoma. The time point is: newly diagnosed, previously untreated cHL patient sample. Sequenced by immunoSEQ multiplex PCR; TCRdb stores in-frame clones only, minus some. The table has some 70,000 clones, over 90% seen once. The sequencing input was peripheral blood mononuclear cells (PBMCs). These receptors were obtained from a human donor with classical Hodgkin lymphoma.

The chain combines TRBV21-1 with TRBJ1-5; TRBD1 is the table's D call, not checked against the DNA. TRBV21-1 is a pseudogene segment. The CDR3 totals 17 residues. CDR3 sequence reads: CASSNYAGTGPPEPQHF. The DNA for the CDR3 is TGTGCCAGCAGCAATTATGCCGGGACAGGACCCCCCGAGCCCCAGCATTTT.

The chain's CDR3 is CASSPMWGPGTEAFF. CDR3 DNA sequence: TGTGCCAGCAGCCCGATGTGGGGCCCGGGGACTGAAGCTTTCTTT. V gene TRBV7-2 combines with J gene TRBJ1-1, with D perhaps TRBD1 (5 bases). The germline CDR1 and CDR2 sequences are SGHTA and FQGNSA. The CDR3 is 15 residues long. Trimming cost V 5 bases and J 5 bases, with 18 bases left between them. Supplemented by reference TRBV7-2 and TRBJ1-1, the full variable domain reads GAGVSQSPSNKVTEKGKDVELRCDPISGHTALYWYRQSLGQGLEFLIYFQGNSAPDKSGLPSDRFSAERTGGSVSTLTIQRTQQEDSAVYLCASSPMWGPGTEAFFGQGTRLTVV.

The rearrangement joins TRBV27 to TRBJ1-2, with D possibly matching TRBD1 (5 bases). The CDR3 has 15 residues. The germline V and J ends were trimmed by 3 bases and 6 bases, with 17 bases remaining between them. CDR1 is MNHEY and CDR2 is SMNVEV in the germline V gene (reference sequence). The CDR3 sequence: CASSFGLRAGDGYTF. In DNA form, the CDR3 reads TGTGCCAGCAGTTTTGGACTCAGGGCCGGCGATGGCTACACCTTC.

The chain uses TRBV5-1 and TRBJ2-1; TRBD2 agrees at 9 bases. The ends lost 4 bases at V and 0 bases at J; junction bases unmatched: 2. CDR3 length: 15 residues. Germline CDR1 is SGHRS and CDR2 is YFSETQ. The CDR3, as DNA: TGCGCCAGCAGCGTACTAGCGGGCTCCTACAATGAGCAGTTCTTC. Amino acid sequence: CASSVLAGSYNEQFF.

CDR3 sequence reads: CASSFGTGAYNEQFF. CDR3 DNA: TGTGCCAGCAGTTTCGGGACAGGGGCCTACAATGAGCAGTTCTTC. The chain employs TRBV28 and TRBJ2-1, with 10 bases matching TRBD1. Germline assignment: CDR1 MDHEN and CDR2 SYDVKM. The CDR3 covers 15 residues. J was trimmed by 2 bases and V by 3 bases; bases with no gene match: 1.

DNA for the CDR3: TGTGCCAGCAGCTTGGTGGGTTCCGGGGAAAACATTCAGTACTTC. Translated: CASSLVGSGENIQYF. This chain uses TRBV5-4 with TRBJ2-4; a weak D match, TRBD2 (5 bases). The CDR3 length is 15 residues. CDR1 is SGHNT and CDR2 is YYREEE in the germline V gene (reference sequence). The germline V and J ends were trimmed by 0 bases and 5 bases, with 12 bases remaining between them.

The gene calls are TRBV15 and TRBJ2-2; 8 bases are a match to TRBD1. CDR3 length: 16 amino acids. J was trimmed by 2 bases and V by 3 bases; bases with no gene match: 5. Germline assignment: CDR1 LNHNV and CDR2 YYDKDF (reference sequence). CDR3 residues: CATSSSTGGNTGELFF. Written as DNA, the CDR3 is TGTGCCACCAGCAGCTCAACAGGGGGTAACACCGGGGAGCTGTTTTTT.

The rearrangement joins TRBV2 to TRBJ2-7; D remains ambiguous. CDR1 and CDR2 from the germline V gene are SNHLY and FYNNEI. V was shortened by 1 base and J by 5 bases, with 3 bases between the two germline ends. The CDR3 runs 11 residues. The DNA of the CDR3 is TGTGCCAGCAGTGAAGTACACGAGCAGTACTTC. Translated: CASSEVHEQYF.